The source of this T cell receptor (beta chain) is a study of blood T cell repertoires in COVID-19. Whole-study context: The United States, Italy and Spain were the sources of the acute and convalescent COVID-19 samples.

Authors' methods: Amplification with reference gene primers provided the estimates of nucleated cell counts. The assay was immunoSEQ multiplex PCR, and TCRdb's table has in-frame clones only and misses some. Clone size and V and J calls were adopted from that table, with D and trimming inferred from the DNA. The table lists more than 250,000 clones, about 85% of them singletons, with about 3.6% in the top ten. J lost 1 base, V lost 2 bases, and 1 base had no gene match. Germline CDR1 is LNHDA and CDR2 is SQIVND (reference sequence). The CDR3 spans 14 residues. The chain joins TRBV19 to TRBJ1-1; 7 bases are shared with TRBD1. The TCR was taken from a man younger than 30 with active or convalescent COVID-19. The sample was peripheral blood. The CDR3 DNA is TGTGCCAGTAGTATATACAGGGGGAACACTGAAGCTTTCTTT. This gives the protein CASSIYRGNTEAFF.